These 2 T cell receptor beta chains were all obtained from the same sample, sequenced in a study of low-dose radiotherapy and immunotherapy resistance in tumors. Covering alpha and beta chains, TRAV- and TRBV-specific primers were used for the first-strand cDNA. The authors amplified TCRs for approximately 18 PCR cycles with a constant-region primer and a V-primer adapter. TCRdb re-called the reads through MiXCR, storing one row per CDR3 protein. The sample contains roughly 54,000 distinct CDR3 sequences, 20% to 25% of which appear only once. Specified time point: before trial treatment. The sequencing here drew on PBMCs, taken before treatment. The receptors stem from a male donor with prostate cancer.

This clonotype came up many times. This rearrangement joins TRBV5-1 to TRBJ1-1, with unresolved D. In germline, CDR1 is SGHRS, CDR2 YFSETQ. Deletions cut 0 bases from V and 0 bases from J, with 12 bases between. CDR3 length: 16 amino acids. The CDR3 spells CASSLDGVALNTEAFF. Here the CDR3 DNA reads TGCGCCAGCAGCTTGGATGGAGTCGCGTTGAACACTGAAGCTTTCTTT.

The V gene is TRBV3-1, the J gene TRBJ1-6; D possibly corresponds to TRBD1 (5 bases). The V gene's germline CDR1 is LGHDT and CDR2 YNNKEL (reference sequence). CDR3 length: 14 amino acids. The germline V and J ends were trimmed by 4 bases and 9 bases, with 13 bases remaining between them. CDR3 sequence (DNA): TGTGCCAGCAGCCCGACAGCCCCCGCTTCACCCCTCCACTTT. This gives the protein CASSPTAPASPLHF.